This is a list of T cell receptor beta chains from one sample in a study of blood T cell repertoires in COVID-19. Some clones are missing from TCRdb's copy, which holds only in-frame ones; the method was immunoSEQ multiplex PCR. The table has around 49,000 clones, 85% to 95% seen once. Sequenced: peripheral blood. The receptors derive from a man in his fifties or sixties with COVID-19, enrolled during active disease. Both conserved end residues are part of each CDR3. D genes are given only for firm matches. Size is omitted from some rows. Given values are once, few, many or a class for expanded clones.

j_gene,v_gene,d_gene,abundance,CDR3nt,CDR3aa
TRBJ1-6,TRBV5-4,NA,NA,TGTGCCAGCAGCGTCGGGACACCCCGTGGTAATTCACCCCTCCACTTT,CASSVGTPRGNSPLHF
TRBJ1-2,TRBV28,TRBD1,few,TGTGCCAGCAGTTTATACACAGGGGAGAAGTTCAATGGCTACACCTTC,CASSLYTGEKFNGYTF
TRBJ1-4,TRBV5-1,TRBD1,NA,TGCGCCAGCAGCTTGTCAGGGGGAACAACTAATGAAAAACTGTTTTTT,CASSLSGGTTNEKLFF
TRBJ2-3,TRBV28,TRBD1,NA,TGTGCCAGCTGGGGGGAGTTGGGGACAGGGTCGGATACGCAGTATTTT,CASWGELGTGSDTQYF
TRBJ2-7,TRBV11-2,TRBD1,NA,TGTGCCAGCAGCCCAGACAGGGCCTACGAGCAGTACTTC,CASSPDRAYEQYF
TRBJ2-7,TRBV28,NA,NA,TGTGCCAGCAGGGGCTCTTACGAGCAGTACTTC,CASRGSYEQYF
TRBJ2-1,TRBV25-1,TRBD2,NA,TGTGCCAGCAGTGAATATGGGGCGGGAGGACCACTAGGCAATGAGCAGTTCTTC,CASSEYGAGGPLGNEQFF
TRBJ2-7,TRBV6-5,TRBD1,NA,TGTGCCAGCAGACCTTCGGGACAGGGCTACGAGCAGTACTTC,CASRPSGQGYEQYF
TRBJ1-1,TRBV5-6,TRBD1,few,TGTGCCAGCAGTCGCCGGGACAGGGGGCGAACTGAAGCTTTCTTT,CASSRRDRGRTEAFF
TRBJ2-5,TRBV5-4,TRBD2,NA,TGTGCCAGCAGGGAACTAGCGGGGGTTTCCCAAGAGACCCAGTACTTC,CASRELAGVSQETQYF
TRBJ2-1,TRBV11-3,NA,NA,TGTGCCAGCAGCTGGCTGGGGGGTTACAATGAGCAGTTCTTC,CASSWLGGYNEQFF
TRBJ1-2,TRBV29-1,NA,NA,TGCAGCGCCAGCGACAGCTTACGTTCCTATGGCTACACCTTC,CSASDSLRSYGYTF
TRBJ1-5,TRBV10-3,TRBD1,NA,TGTGCCATCAGTCGGGGGACAGAAGGGAATCAGCCCCAGCATTTT,CAISRGTEGNQPQHF
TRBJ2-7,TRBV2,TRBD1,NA,TGTGCCAGCGGCCGGGACAGTCCAACCTACGAGCAGTACTTC,CASGRDSPTYEQYF
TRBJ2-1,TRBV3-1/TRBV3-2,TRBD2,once,TGTGCCAGCAGCCAAGGACTAGCGGGGTGGAGCTCCTACAATGAGCAGTTCTTC,CASSQGLAGWSSYNEQFF
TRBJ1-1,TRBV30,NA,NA,TGTGCCTCCGACGGGAGGGTTAGGCGAACTGAAGCTTTCTTT,CASDGRVRRTEAFF
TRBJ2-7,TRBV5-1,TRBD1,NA,TGCGCCAGCAGCTCGGGAACCGGGACAGGGGGCTATTACGAGCAGTACTTC,CASSSGTGTGGYYEQYF
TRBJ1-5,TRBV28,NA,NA,TGTGCCAGCAGTCCAACAGAACCTAATCAGCCCCAGCATTTT,CASSPTEPNQPQHF
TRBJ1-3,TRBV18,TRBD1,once,TGTGCCAGCTCAGACGGGACAGGGGGCTTCTCTGGAAACACCATATATTTT,CASSDGTGGFSGNTIYF
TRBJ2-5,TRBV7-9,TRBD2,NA,TGTGCCAGCAGCCCCGGGAGGGGCCAAGAGACCCAGTACTTC,CASSPGRGQETQYF
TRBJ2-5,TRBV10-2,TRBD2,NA,TGCGCCAGCGCCGCCAGCGGGAGCAGAGAGACCCAGTACTTC,CASAASGSRETQYF
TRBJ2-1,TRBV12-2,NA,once,TGTGCAAGTCGCTTACAGGGATCCCCTTCCTACAATGAGCAGTTCTTC,CASRLQGSPSYNEQFF
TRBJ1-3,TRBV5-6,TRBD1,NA,TGTGCCAGCAGCGGGACAGGGGGCGAAAAAGGAAACACCATATATTTT,CASSGTGGEKGNTIYF
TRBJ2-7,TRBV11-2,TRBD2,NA,TGTGCCAGCAGCTTATATGAGGGACTAGCGGGACCCTACGAGCAGTACTTC,CASSLYEGLAGPYEQYF
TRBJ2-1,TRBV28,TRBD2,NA,TGTGCCAGTTCCACGCCGCCGGGAGGGTTCAATGAGCAGTTCTTC,CASSTPPGGFNEQFF
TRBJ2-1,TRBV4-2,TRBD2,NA,TGTGCCAGCAGCCAAGAGGGGACTACCTACAATGAGCAGTTCTTC,CASSQEGTTYNEQFF
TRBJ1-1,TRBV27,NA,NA,TGTGCCAGCAGTTTCAGGGGTGGGGTTCTACGCGCTGAAGCTTTCTTT,CASSFRGGVLRAEAFF
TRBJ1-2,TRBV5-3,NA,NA,TGTGCCAGATTTGGGCCCGAGTTTTGGAATGGCTACACCTTC,CARFGPEFWNGYTF
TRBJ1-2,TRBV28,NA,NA,TGTGCCAGCAGGATGGGGGGGCTGCTAGGCTACACCTTC,CASRMGGLLGYTF
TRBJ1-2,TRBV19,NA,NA,TGTGCCAGTAGTATACAGACAGCCTATGGCTACACCTTC,CASSIQTAYGYTF
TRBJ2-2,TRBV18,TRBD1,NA,TGTGCCAGCTCACCCCGACGCGGGACAGGGGACACCGGGGAGCTGTTTTTT,CASSPRRGTGDTGELFF
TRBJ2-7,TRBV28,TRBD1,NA,TGTGCCAGCAGTTCCCCGGGGACAGGGGGTTACGAGCAGTACTTC,CASSSPGTGGYEQYF
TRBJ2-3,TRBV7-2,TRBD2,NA,TGTGCCAGCAGCCAGGGACTAGCGGGACCTTTAAATACGCAGTATTTT,CASSQGLAGPLNTQYF
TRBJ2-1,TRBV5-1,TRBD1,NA,TGCGCCAGCAGCTTGGTGCCTCAGGGGGCGGCTGAGCAGTTCTTC,CASSLVPQGAAEQFF
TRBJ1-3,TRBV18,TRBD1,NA,TGTGCCAGCTCACCACTGTCCCGGGACAGCTCTGGAAACACCATATATTTT,CASSPLSRDSSGNTIYF
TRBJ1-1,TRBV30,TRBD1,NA,TGTGCCTGGAGTAAGCAGGGGGCTGTGGACACTGAAGCTTTCTTT,CAWSKQGAVDTEAFF
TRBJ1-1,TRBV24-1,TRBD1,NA,TGTGCCACCAGTGACGCCGGGACAGAGAACACTGAAGCTTTCTTT,CATSDAGTENTEAFF
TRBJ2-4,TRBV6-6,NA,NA,TGTGCCAGCAGTTATGAGGCAGGGTGGGCCAAAAACATTCAGTACTTC,CASSYEAGWAKNIQYF
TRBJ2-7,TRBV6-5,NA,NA,TGTGCCAGCAGTTACGGGCCTTCCTACGAGCAGTACTTC,CASSYGPSYEQYF
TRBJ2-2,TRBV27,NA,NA,TGTGCCAGCAGTCCCCGGCAGGGTGGCGGGGAGCTGTTTTTT,CASSPRQGGGELFF
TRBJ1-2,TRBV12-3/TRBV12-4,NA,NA,TGTGCCAGCAGTTTAGCCTCCGGGTATGGCTACACCTTC,CASSLASGYGYTF
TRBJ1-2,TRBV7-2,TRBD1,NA,TGTGCCAGCAGCGCCGCCCCGGGACAGGGCAGAGGCTACACCTTC,CASSAAPGQGRGYTF
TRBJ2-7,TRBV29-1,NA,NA,TGCAGCGTCTCGCCTGGGGCAGGGGTGTCCTACGAGCAGTACTTC,CSVSPGAGVSYEQYF
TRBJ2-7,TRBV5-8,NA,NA,TGTGCCAGCAGCTCCACGGACAGATACGAGCAGTACTTC,CASSSTDRYEQYF
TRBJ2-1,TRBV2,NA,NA,TGTGCCAGCCGGTGGCCGAGGGATGAGCAGTTCTTC,CASRWPRDEQFF
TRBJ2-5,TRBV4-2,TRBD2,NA,TGTGCCAGCAGCCAAGTGGGTAGCGGGGAAGAGACCCAGTACTTC,CASSQVGSGEETQYF
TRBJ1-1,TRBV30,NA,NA,TGTGCCTGGAGTACAACACCCCCCATGAACACTGAAGCTTTCTTT,CAWSTTPPMNTEAFF
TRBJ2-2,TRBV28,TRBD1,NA,TGTGCCAGCAGACCTGGGACAGGTGCGATGTGGCTGTTTTTT,CASRPGTGAMWLFF
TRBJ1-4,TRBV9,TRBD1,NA,TGTGCCAGCAGCCTAGACAGGGGAAGGGAAAAACTGTTTTTT,CASSLDRGREKLFF
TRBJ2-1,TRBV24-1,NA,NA,TGTGCCACCAGTTCATCCACGGGAGATACCTCCTACAATGAGCAGTTCTTC,CATSSSTGDTSYNEQFF
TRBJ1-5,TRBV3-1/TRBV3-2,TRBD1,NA,TGTGCCAGCAGCCAAGGGGACCGGGACAGGGGTATTCATAGCAATCAGCCCCAGCATTTT,CASSQGDRDRGIHSNQPQHF
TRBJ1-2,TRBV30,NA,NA,TGTGCCTGGAGTGTACAGGGTGGCTACACCTTC,CAWSVQGGYTF